The 24 T cell receptor beta chains below were found in one sample sequenced in a study of OX40 agonist ivuxolimab in advanced cancers. Measured with immunoSEQ multiplex PCR; TCRdb has only the in-frame clones, and not every one. The sample lists about 63,000 clones; 85% to 90% were seen once. This sample comprised CD4+ or CD8+ T cells sorted from blood, obtained in a trial of the OX40 agonist ivuxolimab. The receptors originated from an adult with an advanced solid tumor such as melanoma, head and neck, liver or kidney cancer.

The chain links TRBV9 to TRBJ2-3; D remains ambiguous. Between the trimmed V and J ends, which lost 3 bases and 4 bases, there was a span of 9 bases. The CDR3 runs 13 residues. Germline lookup yields CDR1 SGDLS and CDR2 YYNGEE. For the CDR3, the DNA is TGTGCCAGCAGCGCACAGTTGGCAGATACGCAGTATTTT. Encoded protein: CASSAQLADTQYF.

The chain is built from TRBV7-3 and TRBJ1-1, with D perhaps matching TRBD1 (6 bases). This CDR3 contains 14 residues. Germline assignment: CDR1 SGHTA and CDR2 FQGTGA. V dropped 2 bases and J dropped 3 bases, with 10 bases sitting between them. CDR3 region: CASSLRGADTEAFF. The CDR3 DNA is TGTGCCAGCAGCTTACGGGGGGCGGACACTGAAGCTTTCTTT.

The genes are TRBV10-3 and TRBJ2-7; 9 bases align to TRBD1. Germline V gives CDR1 ENHRY, CDR2 SYGVKD. The CDR3 totals 15 residues. After removal of 3 bases from V and 7 bases from J, the junction contained 10 bases not matched to a gene. In DNA form, the CDR3 reads TGTGCCATCAGTGACCCCGGGACAGGGAAAGCTGAGCAGTACTTC. It codes for CAISDPGTGKAEQYF.

The chain uses TRBV30 and TRBJ1-3; possibly TRBD1 for D (6 bases). This CDR3 has 17 amino acids. The V and J ends lost 2 bases and 0 bases respectively, with 17 bases between them. Germline assignment: CDR1 GTSNPN and CDR2 SVGIG (reference sequence). CDR3: CAWSLGHQLFSGNTIYF. The CDR3 DNA follows: TGTGCCTGGAGTTTGGGACATCAACTTTTCTCTGGAAACACCATATATTTT.

The chain joins TRBV5-1 to TRBJ1-2; TRBD1 is a possible D gene (6 bases). Trimming removed 4 bases at V and 4 bases at J, with 17 bases between. CDR3 length: 15 amino acids. Germline assignment: CDR1 SGHRS and CDR2 YFSETQ. In DNA, the CDR3 is TGCGCCAGCAGCGTTGGGGCTGACAGGCTCTATGGCTACACCTTC. This codes for CASSVGADRLYGYTF.

The chain has TRBV7-8 and TRBJ1-1; no definite D call. V was cut by 5 bases and J by 6 bases, with 19 bases left in between. This CDR3 contains 15 residues. Per the germline V gene, CDR1 is SGHVS and CDR2 is FQNEAQ. The CDR3 loop reads CASSPGWGRTPEAFF. CDR3 sequence (DNA): TGTGCCAGCAGCCCCGGGTGGGGTCGAACCCCTGAAGCTTTCTTT.

V gene TRBV7-6 combines with J gene TRBJ2-2, with D hard to call. The CDR3 contains 13 residues. CDR1 SGHVS and CDR2 FNYEAQ come from the germline V gene. V lost 5 bases to trimming and J lost 5 bases, with 9 bases between them. Here the CDR3 DNA reads TGTGCCAGCAGCCTCTGGGATACCGGGGAGCTGTTTTTT. This translates into CASSLWDTGELFF.

As DNA, the CDR3 is TGTGCCTGGAGTGTCCGCAGGACGGAGACCCAGTACTTC. Protein product: CAWSVRRTETQYF. This rearrangement joins TRBV30 to TRBJ2-5; no clear D. The germline CDR1 and CDR2 sequences are GTSNPN and SVGIG (reference sequence). Trimming pared 0 bases from V and 5 bases from J, leaving 10 bases between. The CDR3 has 13 amino acids.

V and J are TRBV10-3 and TRBJ2-7; D remains unclear. Trimming shortened V by 1 base and J by 4 bases, and 5 bases separated the two germline ends. The germline CDR1 and CDR2 sequences are ENHRY and SYGVKD. This CDR3 has 12 residues. Written as DNA, the CDR3 is TGTGCCATCAGTGAGTTATTTTACGAGCAGTACTTC. Translating it yields CAISELFYEQYF.

The chain combines TRBV5-1 with TRBJ2-7; the D gene is possibly TRBD1 (6 bases). V was shortened by 1 base and J by 2 bases, with 10 bases between the two germline ends. Per germline, CDR1 SGHRS and CDR2 YFSETQ. The CDR3 covers 14 residues. CDR3 coding DNA: TGCGCCAGCAGCTTGAGACAGGACCCCTACGAGCAGTACTTC. Translating it yields CASSLRQDPYEQYF.

The chain couples TRBV18 to TRBJ1-1, with TRBD1 matching over 8 bases. The CDR3 contains 14 residues. V trimming: 6 bases; J trimming: 2 bases; junction bases outside the gene matches: 5. From germline, CDR1 is KGHSH and CDR2 LQKENI. CDR3 nucleotides: TGTGCCAGCTCGCGACAGGGGCCAAACACTGAAGCTTTCTTT. It specifies CASSRQGPNTEAFF.

This chain links TRBV19 with TRBJ2-5, with D possibly TRBD1 on 5 matching bases. Germline V lookup: CDR1 LNHDA, CDR2 SQIVND (reference sequence). There are 13 residues in the CDR3. V lost 6 bases, J lost 1 base, and 9 bases lay in between. CDR3 DNA sequence: TGTGCCAGTAGAGGACAAACCCAAGAGACCCAGTACTTC. Protein product: CASRGQTQETQYF. The full variable domain, completed using reference TRBV19 and TRBJ2-5, is DGGITQSPKYLFRKEGQNVTLSCEQNLNHDAMYWYRQDPGQGLRLIYYSQIVNDFQKGDIAEGYSVSREKKESFPLTVTSAQKNPTAFYLCASRGQTQETQYFGPGTRLLVL.

This rearrangement joins TRBV18 to TRBJ2-2; 11 bases map to TRBD1. There are 15 residues in the CDR3. Unmatched junction bases numbered 2, after V lost 4 bases and J lost 4 bases. The germline V gene encodes CDR1 KGHSH and CDR2 LQKENI. DNA for the CDR3: TGTGCCAGCTCACTGGACAGGGGGCGCACCGGGGAGCTGTTTTTT. Encoded protein: CASSLDRGRTGELFF.

The V gene is TRBV5-1, the J gene TRBJ2-7; TRBD2 aligns across 15 bases. V shed 4 bases, J shed 0 bases, and the junction held 5 bases outside the gene matches. The CDR3 covers 17 residues. Germline lookup yields CDR1 SGHRS and CDR2 YFSETQ. The CDR3 bases are TGCGCCAGCAGCACGGGACTAGCGGGGGGATCCTCCTACGAGCAGTACTTC. It codes for CASSTGLAGGSSYEQYF.

The gene calls are TRBV7-2 and TRBJ2-5; no clear D gene. The V end was cut by 1 base, the J end by 2 bases, with 11 bases between. This CDR3 spans 15 amino acids. Germline values: CDR1 SGHTA, CDR2 FQGNSA. CDR3 sequence: CASSLVPTLQETQYF. Written as DNA, the CDR3 is TGTGCCAGCAGCTTAGTTCCGACGCTTCAAGAGACCCAGTACTTC.

This clone has more than one count but fewer than ten. This chain joins TRBV6-1 and TRBJ2-5; D is tentatively TRBD1 or TRBD2 (6 bases each). Between the trimmed V and J ends, which lost 5 bases and 9 bases, there was a span of 16 bases. The CDR3 spans 13 residues. Germline CDR1 and CDR2: MNHNS and SASEGT. The CDR3 nucleotides are TGTGCCAGCAGTCAGGAGGGGGGTACGGCCCAGTACTTC. Translated: CASSQEGGTAQYF.

This rearrangement joins TRBV5-8 to TRBJ1-6, with D possibly matching TRBD1 (5 bases). Germline-derived CDR1 and CDR2 are SGHTS and YDEGEE. Trimming left V 2 bases short and J 10 bases short, with 13 bases between. CDR3 length equals 14 residues. The CDR3 sequence is CASSFWDVVSPLHF. DNA of the CDR3: TGTGCCAGCAGCTTTTGGGACGTCGTATCACCCCTCCACTTT.

The chain employs TRBV4-1 and TRBJ1-2, with D maybe TRBD1 (5 bases). The V gene lost 3 bases and the J gene lost 6 bases, with 17 bases spanning the gap. CDR3 length: 15 residues. Germline V gene lookup returns CDR1 MGHRA and CDR2 YSYEKL. The CDR3 DNA follows: TGCGCCAGCAGCCACCCCGCGGGGGAATGGGATGGCTACACCTTC. Protein sequence: CASSHPAGEWDGYTF.

This clone was detected only a few times. The chain combines TRBV19 with TRBJ1-5, with D possibly matching TRBD1 (5 bases). CDR3 length: 13 residues. Germline assignment: CDR1 LNHDA and CDR2 SQIVND (reference sequence). V was cut by 5 bases and J by 5 bases, with 10 bases left in between. The CDR3 DNA sequence: TGTGCCAGTAGTCGGGACTTTTATCAGCCCCAGCATTTT. Translated: CASSRDFYQPQHF.

The chain employs TRBV5-4 and TRBJ1-1, with TRBD1 matching 9 bases. Germline V CDR1 and CDR2: SGHNT, YYREEE (reference sequence). This CDR3 is 15 amino acids long. The V gene end was trimmed by 2 bases and the J gene end by 4 bases; junction bases not matched to a gene: 6. CDR3 nucleotide sequence: TGTGCCAGCAGCTTAGGGACAGGGAGAGGCACTGAAGCTTTCTTT. Translation gives CASSLGTGRGTEAFF.

As DNA, the CDR3 is TGTGCCAGCAGTCGGGACAGGGGGTGGAGCTCCTATAATTCACCCCTCCACTTT. Translated, it gives CASSRDRGWSSYNSPLHF. The V and J genes are TRBV27 and TRBJ1-6; 11 positions agree with TRBD1. The CDR3 is made up of 18 amino acids. Per the germline V gene, CDR1 is MNHEY and CDR2 is SMNVEV (reference sequence). With 5 bases clipped from V and 0 bases from J, the junction kept 6 bases outside the gene matches.

This clone was counted a single time. V and J are TRBV11-2 and TRBJ1-4, with a tentative D call TRBD1 (6 bases). CDR3 size: 14 residues. V shed 5 bases and J shed 8 bases, with 15 bases lying between them. Per the germline V gene, CDR1 is SGHAT and CDR2 is FQNNGV. CDR3 sequence: CASSLQGVAEKLFF. For the CDR3, the DNA is TGTGCCAGCAGCCTACAGGGCGTCGCGGAAAAACTGTTTTTT.

V gene TRBV18 combines with J gene TRBJ2-2, with a possible D match to TRBD2 (5 bases). V was cut by 3 bases and J by 0 bases, with 14 bases left in between. CDR1 is KGHSH, CDR2 LQKENI, per germline. The length of the CDR3 is 17 residues. This chain's CDR3 is CASSPWASGANTGELFF. CDR3 bases: TGTGCCAGCTCACCTTGGGCCAGCGGAGCGAACACCGGGGAGCTGTTTTTT. Complete variable domain (other parts from reference TRBV18 and TRBJ2-2): NAGVMQNPRHLVRRRGQEARLRCSPMKGHSHVYWYRQLPEEGLKFMVYLQKENIIDESGMPKERFSAEFPKEGPSILRIQQVVRGDSAAYFCASSPWASGANTGELFFGEGSRLTVL.

This rearrangement joins TRBV5-6 to TRBJ2-2; D is unclear. Germline V gene data show CDR1 as SGHDT and CDR2 as YYEEEE. V lost 4 bases to trimming and J lost 6 bases, with 19 bases between them. This CDR3 comprises 16 residues. The CDR3 DNA reads TGTGCCAGCAGCCATAACGGTTGGCCGGGCGCCGGGGAGCTGTTTTTT. This gives the protein CASSHNGWPGAGELFF. Variable domain in full (rest from reference TRBV5-6 and TRBJ2-2): DAGVTQSPTHLIKTRGQQVTLRCSPKSGHDTVSWYQQALGQGPQFIFQYYEEEERQRGNFPDRFSGHQFPNYSSELNVNALLLGDSALYLCASSHNGWPGAGELFFGEGSRLTVL.